This TCR beta chain is drawn from a study of blood T cell repertoires in COVID-19. Study-level background: The cDNA or gDNA used as material had been derived from T cells, B-cell-depleted T cells, or PBMCs.

TCRdb keeps only in-frame clones here, not all; method: immunoSEQ multiplex PCR. The sample yields some 110,000 clones, 86% seen once. This CDR3 comprises 14 residues. V was trimmed by 10 bases and J by 0 bases, leaving 12 bases between them. The germline CDR1 and CDR2 sequences are KGHDR and SFDVKD. The receptor comes from a man aged 40-50 years with acute or convalescent COVID-19. Input material: peripheral blood. The chain recombines TRBV24-1 with TRBJ1-5, with a possible D match to TRBD1 (5 bases). CDR3 protein: CATRRQNSNQPQHF. The CDR3 nucleotides read TGTGCCACTAGAAGACAGAATAGCAATCAGCCCCAGCATTTT.